The clone carrying this TCR beta chain was found once. The antigen remains unidentified. The data were taken from a study of shared clonotypes between healthy human individuals. Study-wide findings and caveats: Few donors limited the genetic and exposure-history diversity represented.

TCRdb's copy holds only in-frame clones and misses some; the assay was immunoSEQ multiplex PCR. The repertoire includes around 750,000 clones, around 74% of them detected once, and over 1.5% sits in the top ten. CD45RA+ naive and CD45RA-negative memory subsets were separated from CD4+ cells. CDR1 WNHNN and CDR2 SYGVQD come from the germline V gene (reference sequence). With 3 bases removed from V and 6 bases from J, the gap between germline ends came to 9 bases. The CDR3 extends over 13 amino acids. The sequence was obtained from a woman in her twenties or thirties in good health. V and J are TRBV10-1 and TRBJ2-1; D gene ambiguous. Sequenced sample: memory CD4+ T cells sorted from blood. Indicated subset: CD45RA-negative fraction. CDR3 protein: CASSEDLGNEQFF. CDR3 nucleotides: TGCGCCAGCAGTGAAGACTTAGGCAATGAGCAGTTCTTC.